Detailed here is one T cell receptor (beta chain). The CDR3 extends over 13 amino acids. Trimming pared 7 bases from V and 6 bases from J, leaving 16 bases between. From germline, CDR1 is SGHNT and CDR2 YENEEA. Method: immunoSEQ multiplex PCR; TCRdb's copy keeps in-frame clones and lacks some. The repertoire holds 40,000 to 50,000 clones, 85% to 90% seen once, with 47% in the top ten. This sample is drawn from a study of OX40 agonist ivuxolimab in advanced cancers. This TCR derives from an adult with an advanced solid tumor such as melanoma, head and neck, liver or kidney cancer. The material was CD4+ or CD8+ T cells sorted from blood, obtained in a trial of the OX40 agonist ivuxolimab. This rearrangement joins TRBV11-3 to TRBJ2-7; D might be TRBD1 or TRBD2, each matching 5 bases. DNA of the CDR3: TGTGCCAGCAAAATAGGGTCAGGGACCGAGCAGTACTTC. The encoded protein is CASKIGSGTEQYF.